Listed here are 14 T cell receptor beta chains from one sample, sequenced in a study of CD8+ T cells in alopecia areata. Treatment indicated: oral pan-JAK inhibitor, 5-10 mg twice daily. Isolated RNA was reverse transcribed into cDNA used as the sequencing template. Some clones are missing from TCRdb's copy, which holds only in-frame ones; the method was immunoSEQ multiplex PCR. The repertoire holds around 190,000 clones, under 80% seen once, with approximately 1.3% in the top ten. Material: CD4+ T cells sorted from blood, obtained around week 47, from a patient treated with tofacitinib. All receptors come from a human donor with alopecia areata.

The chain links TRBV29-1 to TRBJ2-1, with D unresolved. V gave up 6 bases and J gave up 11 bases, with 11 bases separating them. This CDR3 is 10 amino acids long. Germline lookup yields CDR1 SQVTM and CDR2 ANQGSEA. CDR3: CSVDPGKQFF. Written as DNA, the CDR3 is TGCAGCGTGGACCCCGGCAAGCAGTTCTTC.

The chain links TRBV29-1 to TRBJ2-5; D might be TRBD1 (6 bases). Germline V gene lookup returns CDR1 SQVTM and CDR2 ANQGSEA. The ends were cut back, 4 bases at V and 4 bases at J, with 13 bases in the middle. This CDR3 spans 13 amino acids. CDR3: CSVAGAERETQYF. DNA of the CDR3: TGCAGCGTTGCAGGGGCCGAGAGAGAGACCCAGTACTTC.

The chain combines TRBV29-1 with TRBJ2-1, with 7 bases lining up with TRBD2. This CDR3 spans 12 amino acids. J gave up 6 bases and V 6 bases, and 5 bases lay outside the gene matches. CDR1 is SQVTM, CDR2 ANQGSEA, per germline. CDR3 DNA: TGCAGCGTAACTAGCGATAGCAATGAGCAGTTCTTC. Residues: CSVTSDSNEQFF.

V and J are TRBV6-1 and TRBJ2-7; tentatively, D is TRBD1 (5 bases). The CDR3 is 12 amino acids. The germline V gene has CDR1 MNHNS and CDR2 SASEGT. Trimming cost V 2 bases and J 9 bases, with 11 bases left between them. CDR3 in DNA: TGTGCCAGCAGTGAATACAGGTTCGGGCAGTACTTC. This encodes CASSEYRFGQYF.

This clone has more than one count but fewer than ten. The CDR3 DNA reads TGTGCCAGTAGTCCCTGGACTAGCGGGGGCCCCTACGAGCAGTACTTC. Residues: CASSPWTSGGPYEQYF. The chain carries TRBV19 and TRBJ2-7; 13 bases match TRBD2. The CDR3 is 16 residues long. V lost 5 bases and J lost 2; bases outside the gene matches: 6. Germline CDR1 LNHDA, CDR2 SQIVND (reference sequence).

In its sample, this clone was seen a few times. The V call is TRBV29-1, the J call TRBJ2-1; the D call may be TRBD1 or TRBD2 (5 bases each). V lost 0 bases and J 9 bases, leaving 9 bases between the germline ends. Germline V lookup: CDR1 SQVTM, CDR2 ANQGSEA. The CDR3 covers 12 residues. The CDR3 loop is CSVEDGTSEQFF. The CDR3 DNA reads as TGCAGCGTTGAAGACGGGACGAGTGAGCAGTTCTTC.

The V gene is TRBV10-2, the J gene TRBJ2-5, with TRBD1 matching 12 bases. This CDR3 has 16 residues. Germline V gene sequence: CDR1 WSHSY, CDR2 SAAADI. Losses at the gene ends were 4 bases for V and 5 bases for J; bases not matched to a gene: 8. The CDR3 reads CASSVLGTGGAETQYF. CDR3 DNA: TGCGCCAGCAGTGTTCTTGGGACAGGGGGCGCTGAGACCCAGTACTTC.

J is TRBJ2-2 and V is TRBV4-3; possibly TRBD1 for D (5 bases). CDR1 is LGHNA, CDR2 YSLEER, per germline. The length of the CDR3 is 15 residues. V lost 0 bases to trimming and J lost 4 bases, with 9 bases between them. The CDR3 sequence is CASSQDRQGTGELFF. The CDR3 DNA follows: TGCGCCAGCAGCCAAGATCGTCAGGGCACCGGGGAGCTGTTTTTT.

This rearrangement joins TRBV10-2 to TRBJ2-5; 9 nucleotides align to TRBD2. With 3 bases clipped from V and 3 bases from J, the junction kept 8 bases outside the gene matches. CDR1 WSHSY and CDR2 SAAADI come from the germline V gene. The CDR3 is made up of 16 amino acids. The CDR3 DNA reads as TGCGCCAGCAGTGACGGGGGCGGGGGGGCGGAAGAGACCCAGTACTTC. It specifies CASSDGGGGAEETQYF.

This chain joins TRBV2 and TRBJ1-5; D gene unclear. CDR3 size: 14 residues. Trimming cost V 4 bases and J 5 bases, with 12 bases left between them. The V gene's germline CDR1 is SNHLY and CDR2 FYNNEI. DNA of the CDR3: TGTGCCAGCAGTGGGGGATCAAACTATCAGCCCCAGCATTTT. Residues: CASSGGSNYQPQHF.

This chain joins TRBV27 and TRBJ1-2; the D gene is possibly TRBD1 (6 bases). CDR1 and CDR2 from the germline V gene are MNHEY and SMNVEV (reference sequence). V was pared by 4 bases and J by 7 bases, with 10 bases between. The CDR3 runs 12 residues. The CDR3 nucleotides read TGTGCCAGCAGTTCCCCGGGGGCTGGCTACACCTTC. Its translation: CASSSPGAGYTF.

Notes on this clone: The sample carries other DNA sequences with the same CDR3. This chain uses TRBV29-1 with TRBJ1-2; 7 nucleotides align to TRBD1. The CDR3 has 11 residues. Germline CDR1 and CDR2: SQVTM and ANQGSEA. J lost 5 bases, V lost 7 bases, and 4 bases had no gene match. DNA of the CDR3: TGCAGCGGAGGACAGGAATATGGCTACACCTTC. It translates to CSGGQEYGYTF.

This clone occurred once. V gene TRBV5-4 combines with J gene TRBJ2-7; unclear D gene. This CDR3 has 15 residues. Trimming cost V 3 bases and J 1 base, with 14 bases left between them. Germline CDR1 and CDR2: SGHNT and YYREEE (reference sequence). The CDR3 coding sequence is TGTGCCAGCAGCTCGAGGACGGCCGGGTCCTACGAGCAGTACTTC. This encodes CASSSRTAGSYEQYF.

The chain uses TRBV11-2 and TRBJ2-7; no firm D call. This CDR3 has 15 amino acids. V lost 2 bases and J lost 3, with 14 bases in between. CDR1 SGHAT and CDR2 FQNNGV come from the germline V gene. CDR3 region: CASSLHSSEVYEQYF. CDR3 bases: TGTGCCAGCAGCTTACACTCAAGCGAGGTCTACGAGCAGTACTTC.